The subject of this entry is one TCR beta chain. Sequencing used immunoSEQ multiplex PCR; TCRdb keeps in-frame clones, though not all of them. The data contain around 60,000 clones, roughly 80% of them singletons. This entry is derived from a study of memory CD4+ T cells and cytomegalovirus serostatus. Trimming left V 8 bases short and J 5 bases short, with 13 bases between. The germline V gene encodes CDR1 DFQATT and CDR2 SNEGSKA (reference sequence). This CDR3 comprises 11 residues. The sort gate was single viable CD3+CD4+CD8-CD45RO+ cells for memory CD4+ T cells. The V gene is TRBV20-1, the J gene TRBJ2-7, with no clear D. The receptor comes from an adult in good health and CMV-seronegative. The material sequenced was memory CD4+ T cells from blood. The CDR3 DNA follows: TGCAGTCCCGGGTCAGGCGACGAGCAGTACTTC. It specifies CSPGSGDEQYF.